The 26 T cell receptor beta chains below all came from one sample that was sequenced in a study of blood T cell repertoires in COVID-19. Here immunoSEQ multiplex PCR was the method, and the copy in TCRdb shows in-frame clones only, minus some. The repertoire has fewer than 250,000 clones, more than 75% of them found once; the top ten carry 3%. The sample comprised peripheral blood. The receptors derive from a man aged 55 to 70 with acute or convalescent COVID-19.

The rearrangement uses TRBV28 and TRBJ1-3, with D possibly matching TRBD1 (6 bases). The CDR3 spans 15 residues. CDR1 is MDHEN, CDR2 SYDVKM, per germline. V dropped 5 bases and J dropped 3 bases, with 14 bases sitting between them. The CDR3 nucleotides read TGTGCCAGCAGTCCCCAGACAGGACTTGGAAACACCATATATTTT. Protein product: CASSPQTGLGNTIYF.

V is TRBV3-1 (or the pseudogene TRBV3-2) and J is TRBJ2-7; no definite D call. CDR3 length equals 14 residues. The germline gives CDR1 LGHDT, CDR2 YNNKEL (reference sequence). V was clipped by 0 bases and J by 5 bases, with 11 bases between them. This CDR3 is CASSQETRVHEQYF. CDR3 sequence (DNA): TGTGCCAGCAGCCAAGAGACCCGGGTCCACGAGCAGTACTTC.

The CDR3 loop reads CASSGSNTEAFF. The CDR3 bases are TGTGCCAGCAGCGGTTCTAACACTGAAGCTTTCTTT. The chain is built from TRBV9 and TRBJ1-1, with D uncertain. V gave up 3 bases and J gave up 2 bases, with 5 bases separating them. The CDR3 runs 12 residues. Germline V gene lookup returns CDR1 SGDLS and CDR2 YYNGEE.

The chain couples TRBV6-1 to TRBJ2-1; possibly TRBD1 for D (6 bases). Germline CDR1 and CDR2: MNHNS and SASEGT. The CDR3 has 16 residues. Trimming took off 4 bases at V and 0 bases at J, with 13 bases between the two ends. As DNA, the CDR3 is TGTGCCAGCAGTGCCCGACAGGCGAGCTCCTACAATGAGCAGTTCTTC. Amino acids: CASSARQASSYNEQFF.

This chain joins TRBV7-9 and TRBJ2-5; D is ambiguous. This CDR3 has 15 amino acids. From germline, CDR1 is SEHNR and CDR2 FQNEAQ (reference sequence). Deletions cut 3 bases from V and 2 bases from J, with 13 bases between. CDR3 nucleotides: TGTGCCAGCAGCTTTCTCTATCCGACTCAAGAGACCCAGTACTTC. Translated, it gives CASSFLYPTQETQYF. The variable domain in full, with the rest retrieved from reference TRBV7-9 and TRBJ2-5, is DTGVSQNPRHKITKRGQNVTFRCDPISEHNRLYWYRQTLGQGPEFLTYFQNEAQLEKSRLLSDRFSAERPKGSFSTLEIQRTEQGDSAMYLCASSFLYPTQETQYFGPGTRLLVL.

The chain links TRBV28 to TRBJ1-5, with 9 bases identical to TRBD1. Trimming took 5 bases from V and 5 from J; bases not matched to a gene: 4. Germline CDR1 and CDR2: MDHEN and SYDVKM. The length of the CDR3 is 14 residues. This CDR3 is CASSPGQGHQPQHF. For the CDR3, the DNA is TGTGCCAGCAGTCCGGGACAGGGCCATCAGCCCCAGCATTTT.

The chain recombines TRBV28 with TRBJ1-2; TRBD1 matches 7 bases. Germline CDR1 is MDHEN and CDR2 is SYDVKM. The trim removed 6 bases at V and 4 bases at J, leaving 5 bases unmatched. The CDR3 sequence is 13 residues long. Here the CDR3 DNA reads TGTGCCAGCAGGAAGGGACAGCGCTATGGCTACACCTTC. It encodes CASRKGQRYGYTF.

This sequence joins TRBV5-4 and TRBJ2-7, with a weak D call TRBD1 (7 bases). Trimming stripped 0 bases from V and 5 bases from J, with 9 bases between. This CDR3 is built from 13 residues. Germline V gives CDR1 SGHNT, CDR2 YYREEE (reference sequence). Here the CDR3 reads CASSLAGGNEQYF. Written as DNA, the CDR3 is TGTGCCAGCAGCTTGGCAGGGGGGAACGAGCAGTACTTC.

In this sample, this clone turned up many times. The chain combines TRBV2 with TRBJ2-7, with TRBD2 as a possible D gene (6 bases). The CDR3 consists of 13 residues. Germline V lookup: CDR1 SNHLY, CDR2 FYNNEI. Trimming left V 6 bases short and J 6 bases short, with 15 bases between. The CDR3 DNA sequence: TGTGCCAGCAGACCCAAGACTAGTATCGAGCAGTACTTC. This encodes CASRPKTSIEQYF.

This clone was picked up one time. The CDR3 spells CASSAQETDTQYF. CDR3 sequence (DNA): TGTGCCAGCAGTGCACAGGAAACAGATACGCAGTATTTT. The chain recombines TRBV2 with TRBJ2-3; perhaps TRBD1 as D (5 bases). Per the germline V gene, CDR1 is SNHLY and CDR2 is FYNNEI. The CDR3 has 13 amino acids. Trimming removed 4 bases at V and 3 bases at J, with 8 bases between.

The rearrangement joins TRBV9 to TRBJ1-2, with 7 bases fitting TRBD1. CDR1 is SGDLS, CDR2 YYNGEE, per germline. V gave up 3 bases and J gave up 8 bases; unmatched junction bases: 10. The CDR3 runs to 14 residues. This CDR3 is CASSASTGAEGYTF. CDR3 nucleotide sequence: TGTGCCAGCAGCGCCTCAACAGGGGCGGAAGGCTACACCTTC. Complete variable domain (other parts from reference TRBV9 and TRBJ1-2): DSGVTQTPKHLITATGQRVTLRCSPRSGDLSVYWYQQSLDQGLQFLIQYYNGEERAKGNILERFSAQQFPDLHSELNLSSLELGDSALYFCASSASTGAEGYTFGSGTRLTVV.

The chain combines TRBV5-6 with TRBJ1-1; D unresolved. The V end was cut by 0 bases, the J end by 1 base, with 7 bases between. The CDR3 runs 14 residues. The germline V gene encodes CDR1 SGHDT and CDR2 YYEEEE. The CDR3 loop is CASSLASPNTEAFF. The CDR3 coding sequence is TGTGCCAGCAGCTTGGCCAGTCCGAACACTGAAGCTTTCTTT.

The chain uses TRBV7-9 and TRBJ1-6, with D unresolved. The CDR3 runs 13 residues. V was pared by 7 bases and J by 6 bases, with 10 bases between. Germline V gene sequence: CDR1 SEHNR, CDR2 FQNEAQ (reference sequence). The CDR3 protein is CASMDGSNSPLHF. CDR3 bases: TGTGCCAGCATGGACGGGAGTAATTCACCCCTCCACTTT.

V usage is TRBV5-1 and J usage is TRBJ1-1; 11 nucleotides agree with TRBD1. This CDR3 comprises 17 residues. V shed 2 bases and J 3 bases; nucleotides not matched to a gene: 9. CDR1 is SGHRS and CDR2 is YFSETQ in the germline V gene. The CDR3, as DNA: TGCGCCAGCAGCTTCGGACAGGGGGCGCGATTGGACACTGAAGCTTTCTTT. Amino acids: CASSFGQGARLDTEAFF.

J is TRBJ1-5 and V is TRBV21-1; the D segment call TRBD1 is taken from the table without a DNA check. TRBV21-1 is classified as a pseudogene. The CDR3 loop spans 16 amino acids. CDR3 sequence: CASSKRSPGQNQPQHF. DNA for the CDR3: TGTGCCAGCAGCAAACGGTCTCCAGGACAAAATCAGCCCCAGCATTTT.

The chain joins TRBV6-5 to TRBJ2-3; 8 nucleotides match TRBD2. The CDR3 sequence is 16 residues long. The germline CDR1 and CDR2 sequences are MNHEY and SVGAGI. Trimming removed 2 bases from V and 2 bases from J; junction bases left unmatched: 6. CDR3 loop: CASSYGIAGYTDTQYF. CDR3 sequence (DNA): TGTGCCAGCAGTTACGGGATAGCGGGATACACAGATACGCAGTATTTT.

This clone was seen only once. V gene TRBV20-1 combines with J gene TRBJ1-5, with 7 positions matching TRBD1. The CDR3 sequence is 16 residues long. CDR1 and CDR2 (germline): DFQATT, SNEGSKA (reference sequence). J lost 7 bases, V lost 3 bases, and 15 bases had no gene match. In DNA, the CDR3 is TGCAGTGCTAGTAAGAGACAGGGAGGAGGTCGGCAGCCCCAGCATTTT. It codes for CSASKRQGGGRQPQHF.

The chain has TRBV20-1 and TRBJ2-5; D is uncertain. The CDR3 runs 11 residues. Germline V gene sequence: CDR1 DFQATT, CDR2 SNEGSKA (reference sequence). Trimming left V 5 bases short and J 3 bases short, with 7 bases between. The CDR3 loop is CSASREETQYF. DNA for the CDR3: TGCAGTGCTTCGAGAGAAGAGACCCAGTACTTC.

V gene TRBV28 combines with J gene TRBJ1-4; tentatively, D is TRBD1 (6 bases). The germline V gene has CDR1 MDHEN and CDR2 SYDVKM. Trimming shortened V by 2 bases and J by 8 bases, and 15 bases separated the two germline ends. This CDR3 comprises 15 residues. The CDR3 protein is CASSLVGGAGEKLFF. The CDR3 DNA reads TGTGCCAGCAGTTTAGTCGGGGGGGCAGGGGAAAAACTGTTTTTT.

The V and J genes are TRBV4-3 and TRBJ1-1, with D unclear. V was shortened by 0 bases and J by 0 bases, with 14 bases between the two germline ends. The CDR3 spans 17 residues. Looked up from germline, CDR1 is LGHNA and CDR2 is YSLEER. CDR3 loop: CASSQDLPLLMNTEAFF. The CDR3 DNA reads TGCGCCAGCAGCCAAGATTTACCGTTACTGATGAACACTGAAGCTTTCTTT.

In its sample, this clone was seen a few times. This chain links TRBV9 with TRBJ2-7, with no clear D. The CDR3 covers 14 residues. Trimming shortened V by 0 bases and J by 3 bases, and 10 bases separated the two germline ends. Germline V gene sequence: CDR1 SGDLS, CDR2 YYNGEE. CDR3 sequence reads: CASSVEPVYYEQYF. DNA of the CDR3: TGTGCCAGCAGCGTAGAGCCCGTATACTACGAGCAGTACTTC.

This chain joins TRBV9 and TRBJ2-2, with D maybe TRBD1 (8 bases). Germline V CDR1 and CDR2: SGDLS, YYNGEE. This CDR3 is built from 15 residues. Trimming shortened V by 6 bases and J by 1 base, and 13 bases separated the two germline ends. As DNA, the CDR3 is TGTGCCAGCAAGGGGGGGACAGGGAACACCGGGGAGCTGTTTTTT. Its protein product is CASKGGTGNTGELFF.

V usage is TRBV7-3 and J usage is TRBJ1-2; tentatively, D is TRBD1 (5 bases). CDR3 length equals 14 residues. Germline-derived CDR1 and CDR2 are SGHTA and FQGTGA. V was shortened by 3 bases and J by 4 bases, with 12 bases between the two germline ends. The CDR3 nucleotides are TGTGCCAGCAGCTTGGGACCGGGGGGCTATGGCTACACCTTC. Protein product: CASSLGPGGYGYTF.

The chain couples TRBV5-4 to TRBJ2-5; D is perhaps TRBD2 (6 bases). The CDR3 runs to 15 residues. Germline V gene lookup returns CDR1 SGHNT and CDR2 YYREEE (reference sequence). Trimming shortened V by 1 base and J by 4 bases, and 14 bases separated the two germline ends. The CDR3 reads CASSLTEGAGETQYF. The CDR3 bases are TGTGCCAGCAGCTTGACGGAGGGTGCTGGAGAGACCCAGTACTTC.

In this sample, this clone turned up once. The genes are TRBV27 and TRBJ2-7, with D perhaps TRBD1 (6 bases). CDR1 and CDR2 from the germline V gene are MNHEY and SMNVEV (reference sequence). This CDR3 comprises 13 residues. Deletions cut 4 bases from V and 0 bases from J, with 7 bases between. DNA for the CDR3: TGTGCCAGCAGTTACAGGGACTCCTACGAGCAGTACTTC. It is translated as CASSYRDSYEQYF.

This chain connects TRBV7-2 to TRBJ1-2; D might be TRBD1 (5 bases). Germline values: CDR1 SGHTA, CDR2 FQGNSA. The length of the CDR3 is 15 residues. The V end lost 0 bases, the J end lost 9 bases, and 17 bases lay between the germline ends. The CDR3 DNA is TGTGCCAGCAGCTTAGCTTGGGGGTCGGGGGTTAGCTACACCTTC. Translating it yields CASSLAWGSGVSYTF.